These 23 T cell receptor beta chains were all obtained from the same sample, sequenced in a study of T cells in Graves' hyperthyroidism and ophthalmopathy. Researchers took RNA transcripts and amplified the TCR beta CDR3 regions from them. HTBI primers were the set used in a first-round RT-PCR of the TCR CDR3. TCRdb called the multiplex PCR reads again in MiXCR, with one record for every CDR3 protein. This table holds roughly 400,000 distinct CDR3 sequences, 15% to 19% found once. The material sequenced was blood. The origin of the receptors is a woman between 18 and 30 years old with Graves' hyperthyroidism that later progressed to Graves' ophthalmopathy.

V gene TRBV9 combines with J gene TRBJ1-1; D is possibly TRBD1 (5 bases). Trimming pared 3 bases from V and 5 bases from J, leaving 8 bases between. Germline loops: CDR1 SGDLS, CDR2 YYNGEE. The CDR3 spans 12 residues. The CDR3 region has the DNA TGTGCCAGCAGCGACGGGGGGACTGAAGCTTTCTTT. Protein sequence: CASSDGGTEAFF.

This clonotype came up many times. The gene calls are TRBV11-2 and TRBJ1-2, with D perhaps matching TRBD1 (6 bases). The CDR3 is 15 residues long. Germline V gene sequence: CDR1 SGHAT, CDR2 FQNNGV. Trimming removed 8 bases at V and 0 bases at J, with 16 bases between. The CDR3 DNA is TGTGCCAGCCGGATAAGAAGGGGGTCTAACTATGGCTACACCTTC. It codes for CASRIRRGSNYGYTF.

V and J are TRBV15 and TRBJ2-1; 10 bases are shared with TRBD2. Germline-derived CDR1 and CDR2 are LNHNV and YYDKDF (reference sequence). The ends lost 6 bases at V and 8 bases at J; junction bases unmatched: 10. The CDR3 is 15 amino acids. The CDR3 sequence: CATRRTSGNRYEQFF. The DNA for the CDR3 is TGTGCCACCAGGAGAACTAGCGGGAATAGATATGAGCAGTTCTTC. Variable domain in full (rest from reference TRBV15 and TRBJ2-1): DAMVIQNPRYQVTQFGKPVTLSCSQTLNHNVMYWYQQKSSQAPKLLFHYYDKDFNNEADTPDNFQSRRPNTSFCFLDIRSPGLGDTAMYLCATRRTSGNRYEQFFGPGTRLTVL.

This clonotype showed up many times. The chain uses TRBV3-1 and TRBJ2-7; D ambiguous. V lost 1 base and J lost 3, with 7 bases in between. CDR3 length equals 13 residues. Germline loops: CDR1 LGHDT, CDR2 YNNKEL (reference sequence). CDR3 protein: CASSQATVYEQYF. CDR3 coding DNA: TGTGCCAGCAGCCAAGCCACAGTCTACGAGCAGTACTTC.

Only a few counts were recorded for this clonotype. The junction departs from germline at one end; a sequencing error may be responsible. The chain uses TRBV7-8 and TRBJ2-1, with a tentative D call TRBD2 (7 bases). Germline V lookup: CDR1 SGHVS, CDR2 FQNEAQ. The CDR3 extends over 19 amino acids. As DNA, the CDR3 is TGTGCCGGCAGCTTAGTAGGGGGGGTATCTGTTGCGGGTAACAATGAGCAGTTCTTC. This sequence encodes CAGSLVGGVSVAGNNEQFF. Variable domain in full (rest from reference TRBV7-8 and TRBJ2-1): GAGVSQSPRYKVAKRGQDVALRCDPISGHVSLFWYQQALGQGPEFLTYFQNEAQLDKSGLPSDRFFAERPEGSVSTLKIQRTQQEDSAVYLCAGSLVGGVSVAGNNEQFFGPGTRLTVL.

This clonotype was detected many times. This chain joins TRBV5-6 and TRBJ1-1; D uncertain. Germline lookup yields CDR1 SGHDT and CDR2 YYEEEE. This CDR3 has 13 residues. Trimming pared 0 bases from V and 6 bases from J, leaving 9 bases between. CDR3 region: CASSLESTAEAFF. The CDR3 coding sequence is TGTGCCAGCAGCTTGGAATCGACGGCTGAAGCTTTCTTT. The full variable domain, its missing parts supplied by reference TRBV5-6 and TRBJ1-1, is DAGVTQSPTHLIKTRGQQVTLRCSPKSGHDTVSWYQQALGQGPQFIFQYYEEEERQRGNFPDRFSGHQFPNYSSELNVNALLLGDSALYLCASSLESTAEAFFGQGTRLTVV.

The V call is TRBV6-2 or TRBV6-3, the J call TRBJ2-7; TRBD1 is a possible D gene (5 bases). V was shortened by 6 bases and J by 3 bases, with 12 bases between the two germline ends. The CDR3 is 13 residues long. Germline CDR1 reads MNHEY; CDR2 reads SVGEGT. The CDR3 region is CASRDTADYEQYF. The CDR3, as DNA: TGTGCCAGCAGGGACACCGCGGACTACGAGCAGTACTTC.

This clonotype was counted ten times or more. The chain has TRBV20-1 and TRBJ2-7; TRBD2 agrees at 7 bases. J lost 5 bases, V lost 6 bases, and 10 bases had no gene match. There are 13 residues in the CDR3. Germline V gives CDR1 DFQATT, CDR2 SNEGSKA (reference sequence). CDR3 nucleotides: TGCAGTGCGTCGGGACTGGGAGGGGACGAGCAGTACTTC. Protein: CSASGLGGDEQYF.

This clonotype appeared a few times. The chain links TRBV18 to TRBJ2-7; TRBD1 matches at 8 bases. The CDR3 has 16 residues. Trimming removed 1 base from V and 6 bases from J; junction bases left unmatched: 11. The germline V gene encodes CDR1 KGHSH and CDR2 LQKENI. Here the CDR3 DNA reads TGTGCCAGCTCACCACGCTCAGGACAGGGTAGTTTCGAGCAGTACTTC. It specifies CASSPRSGQGSFEQYF.

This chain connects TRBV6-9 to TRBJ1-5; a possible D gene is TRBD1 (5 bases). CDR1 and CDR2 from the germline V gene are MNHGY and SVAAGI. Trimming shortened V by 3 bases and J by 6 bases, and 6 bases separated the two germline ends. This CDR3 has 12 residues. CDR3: CASSYRAQPQHF. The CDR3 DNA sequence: TGTGCCAGCAGTTACAGGGCTCAGCCCCAGCATTTT.

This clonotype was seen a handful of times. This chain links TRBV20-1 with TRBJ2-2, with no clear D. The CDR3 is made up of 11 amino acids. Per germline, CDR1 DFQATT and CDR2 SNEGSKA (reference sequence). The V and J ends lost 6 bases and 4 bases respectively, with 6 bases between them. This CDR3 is CSAPFTGELFF. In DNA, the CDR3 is TGCAGTGCCCCCTTCACCGGGGAGCTGTTTTTT.

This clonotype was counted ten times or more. This CDR3 reads CAISESDMLSGYNQPQHF. CDR3 sequence (DNA): TGTGCCATCAGTGAGTCGGACATGTTGTCGGGCTACAATCAGCCCCAGCATTTT. V is TRBV10-3 and J is TRBJ1-5, with a tentative D call TRBD1 (5 bases). The CDR3 is 18 amino acids. V lost 0 bases and J lost 3, with 18 bases in between. Germline-derived CDR1 and CDR2 are ENHRY and SYGVKD.

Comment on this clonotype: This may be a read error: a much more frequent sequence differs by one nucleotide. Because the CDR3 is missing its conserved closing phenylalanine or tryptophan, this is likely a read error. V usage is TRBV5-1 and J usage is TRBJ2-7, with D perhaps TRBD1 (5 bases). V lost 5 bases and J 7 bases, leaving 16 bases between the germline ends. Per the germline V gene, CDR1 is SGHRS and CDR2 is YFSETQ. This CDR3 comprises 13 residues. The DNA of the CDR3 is TGCGCCAGCAGGGGGCTAGATCTTTTTGAGCAGTACCTC. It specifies CASRGLDLFEQYL.

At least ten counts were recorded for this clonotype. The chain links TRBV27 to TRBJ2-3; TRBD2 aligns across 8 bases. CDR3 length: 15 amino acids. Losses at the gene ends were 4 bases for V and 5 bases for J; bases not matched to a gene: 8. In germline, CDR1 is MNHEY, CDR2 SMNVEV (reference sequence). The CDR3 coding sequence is TGTGCCAGCAGTTCCCGACTAGCGTTTGGAGATACGCAGTATTTT. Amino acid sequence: CASSSRLAFGDTQYF.

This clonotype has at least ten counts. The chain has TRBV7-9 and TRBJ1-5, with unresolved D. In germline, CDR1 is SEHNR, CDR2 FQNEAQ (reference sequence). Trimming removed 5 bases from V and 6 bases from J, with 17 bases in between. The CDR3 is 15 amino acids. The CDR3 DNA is TGTGCCAGCAGCCAAGGACCCGGCGCCATTCAGCCCCAGCATTTT. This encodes CASSQGPGAIQPQHF.

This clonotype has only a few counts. In DNA form, the CDR3 reads TGTGCCAGCAGCTCCCGACTAGCGGGAGGACCCAATGAGCAGTTCTTC. Encoded protein: CASSSRLAGGPNEQFF. The chain employs TRBV9 and TRBJ2-1, with 13 bases identical to TRBD2. Germline lookup yields CDR1 SGDLS and CDR2 YYNGEE. V lost 4 bases to trimming and J lost 6 bases; unmatched junction nucleotides: 7. The CDR3 runs to 16 residues.

CDR3 region: CASSFSGGGGAWYF. CDR3 nucleotides: TGTGCCAGCAGTTTTAGCGGGGGGGGGGGCGCCTGGTACTTC. J is TRBJ2-5 and V is TRBV27, with 11 positions matching TRBD2. V gave up 3 bases and J gave up 13 bases; unmatched junction bases: 10. This CDR3 region has 14 residues. CDR1 MNHEY and CDR2 SMNVEV come from the germline V gene (reference sequence).

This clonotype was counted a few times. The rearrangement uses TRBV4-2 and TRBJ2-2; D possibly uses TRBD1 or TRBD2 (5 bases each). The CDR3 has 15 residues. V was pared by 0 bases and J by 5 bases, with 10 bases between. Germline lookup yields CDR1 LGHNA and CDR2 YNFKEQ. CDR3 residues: CASSQDMGETGELFF. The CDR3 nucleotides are TGTGCCAGCAGCCAAGATATGGGGGAGACCGGGGAGCTGTTTTTT.

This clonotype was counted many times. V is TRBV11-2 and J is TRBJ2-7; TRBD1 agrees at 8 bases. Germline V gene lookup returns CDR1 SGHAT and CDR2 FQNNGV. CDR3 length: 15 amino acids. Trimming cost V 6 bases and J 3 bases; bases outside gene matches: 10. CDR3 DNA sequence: TGTGCCAGCAGTCATGGGACAGGACCTGGCTACGAGCAGTACTTC. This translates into CASSHGTGPGYEQYF.

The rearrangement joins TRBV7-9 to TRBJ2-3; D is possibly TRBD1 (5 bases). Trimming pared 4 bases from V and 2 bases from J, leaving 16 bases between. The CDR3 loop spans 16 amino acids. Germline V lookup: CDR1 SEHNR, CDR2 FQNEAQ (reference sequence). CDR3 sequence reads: CASSSPTRGFTDTQYF. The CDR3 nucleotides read TGTGCCAGCAGCTCCCCGACAAGGGGATTCACAGATACGCAGTATTTT.

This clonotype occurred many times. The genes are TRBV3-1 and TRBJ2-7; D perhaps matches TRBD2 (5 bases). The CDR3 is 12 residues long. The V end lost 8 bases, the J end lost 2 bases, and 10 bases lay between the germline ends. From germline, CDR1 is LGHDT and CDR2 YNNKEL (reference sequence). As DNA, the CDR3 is TGTGCCAGCGCGGACTTCACCTACGAGCAGTACTTC. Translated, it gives CASADFTYEQYF.

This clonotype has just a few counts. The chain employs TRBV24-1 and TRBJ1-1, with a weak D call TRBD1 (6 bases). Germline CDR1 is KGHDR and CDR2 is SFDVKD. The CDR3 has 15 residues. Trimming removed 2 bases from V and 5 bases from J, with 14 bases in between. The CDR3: CATSDSGTMATEAFF. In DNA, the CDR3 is TGTGCCACCAGTGATTCAGGGACAATGGCGACTGAAGCTTTCTTT.

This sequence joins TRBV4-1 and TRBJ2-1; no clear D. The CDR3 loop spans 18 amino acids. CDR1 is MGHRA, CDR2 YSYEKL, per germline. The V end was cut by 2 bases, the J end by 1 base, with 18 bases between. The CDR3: CASSQITTPILSYNEQFF. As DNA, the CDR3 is TGCGCCAGCAGCCAAATAACGACTCCTATCCTATCCTACAATGAGCAGTTCTTC.